The 21 T cell receptor beta chains in this list originate from one sample, sequenced in a study of blood T cell repertoires in COVID-19. Assay: immunoSEQ multiplex PCR; the TCRdb copy retains only in-frame clones and omits some. The sample includes about 190,000 clones, roughly 78% of them seen just once. The material sequenced was peripheral blood. The source of these receptors is a woman over 75 with active or convalescent COVID-19.

The chain employs TRBV2 and TRBJ1-2, with TRBD1 as a possible D gene (6 bases). Germline values: CDR1 SNHLY, CDR2 FYNNEI. The CDR3 consists of 12 residues. With 6 bases removed from V and 7 bases from J, the gap between germline ends came to 12 bases. The CDR3 region has the DNA TGTGCCAGCAGAGGGGGGGTCTCTGGCTACACCTTC. Its protein is CASRGGVSGYTF.

A single count supports this clone. This rearrangement joins TRBV28 to TRBJ2-7; D is possibly TRBD1 (5 bases). The CDR3 spans 14 residues. V shed 5 bases and J shed 4 bases, with 15 bases lying between them. CDR1 is MDHEN, CDR2 SYDVKM, per germline. CDR3 sequence reads: CASSQPPTVYEQYF. The CDR3 bases are TGTGCCAGCAGTCAGCCCCCGACAGTATACGAGCAGTACTTC.

The chain carries TRBV28 and TRBJ1-3; D gene ambiguous. Looked up from germline, CDR1 is MDHEN and CDR2 is SYDVKM. V lost 2 bases, J lost 4 bases, and 6 bases lay in between. This CDR3 is built from 13 residues. The CDR3, as DNA: TGTGCCAGCAGTTTACAGGCGGGAAACACCATATATTTT. Protein: CASSLQAGNTIYF. The full variable domain, its missing parts supplied by reference TRBV28 and TRBJ1-3, is DVKVTQSSRYLVKRTGEKVFLECVQDMDHENMFWYRQDPGLGLRLIYFSYDVKMKEKGDIPEGYSVSREKKERFSLILESASTNQTSMYLCASSLQAGNTIYFGEGSWLTVV.

A remark on this clone: The same CDR3 is also encoded by other DNA sequences in this sample. This chain uses TRBV3-1 (or the pseudogene TRBV3-2) with TRBJ2-5, with D possibly TRBD2 on 6 matching bases. CDR1 is LGHDT and CDR2 is YNNKEL in the germline V gene (reference sequence). The CDR3 extends over 13 amino acids. The V gene lost 4 bases and the J gene lost 5 bases, with 11 bases spanning the gap. The CDR3 here is CASSPGRGETQYF. In DNA form, the CDR3 reads TGTGCCAGCAGCCCCGGCCGGGGGGAGACCCAGTACTTC.

The chain joins TRBV24-1 to TRBJ1-2; the D gene is possibly TRBD1 (5 bases). The germline V and J ends were trimmed by 5 bases and 5 bases, with 8 bases remaining between them. Looked up from germline, CDR1 is KGHDR and CDR2 is SFDVKD. The CDR3 is made up of 12 amino acids. The CDR3 coding sequence is TGTGCCACCAGTGCGGGGGGTTATGGCTACACCTTC. Its translation: CATSAGGYGYTF.

The V gene is TRBV25-1, the J gene TRBJ2-2, with unresolved D. V shed 3 bases and J shed 7 bases, with 6 bases lying between them. This CDR3 spans 12 amino acids. Germline V gene lookup returns CDR1 MGHDK and CDR2 SYGVNS. The CDR3 DNA follows: TGTGCCAGCAGTGATTCTGTCGGGGAGCTGTTTTTT. Translated, it gives CASSDSVGELFF.

This sequence joins TRBV5-6 and TRBJ2-3; perhaps TRBD2 as D (6 bases). Trimming took 9 bases from V and 2 from J, leaving 19 bases between them. The CDR3 covers 15 residues. From germline, CDR1 is SGHDT and CDR2 YYEEEE. The chain's CDR3 is CATEVLALNTDTQYF. DNA of the CDR3: TGTGCCACCGAAGTACTAGCCCTCAACACAGATACGCAGTATTTT. Using reference TRBV5-6 and TRBJ2-3 for the parts outside the CDR3, the full variable domain is DAGVTQSPTHLIKTRGQQVTLRCSPKSGHDTVSWYQQALGQGPQFIFQYYEEEERQRGNFPDRFSGHQFPNYSSELNVNALLLGDSALYLCATEVLALNTDTQYFGPGTRLTVL.

The genes are TRBV28 and TRBJ1-2; 9 bases map to TRBD1. V gave up 6 bases and J gave up 1 base; unmatched junction bases: 6. The V gene's germline CDR1 is MDHEN and CDR2 SYDVKM. This CDR3 is 15 amino acids long. CDR3 coding DNA: TGTGCCAGCAGACAGACAGGGGGTCGTAACTATGGCTACACCTTC. Its protein product is CASRQTGGRNYGYTF.

CDR3 sequence: CASSLTVRNVLTF. In DNA form, the CDR3 reads TGTGCCAGCAGTTTAACGGTCCGGAACGTCCTGACTTTC. The chain has TRBV27 and TRBJ2-6; D not certain. The V gene lost 2 bases and the J gene lost 10 bases, with 9 bases spanning the gap. CDR3 size: 13 residues. Looked up from germline, CDR1 is MNHEY and CDR2 is SMNVEV (reference sequence).

The sample holds one count of this clone. The chain recombines TRBV6-5 with TRBJ1-1; no firm D call. Per germline, CDR1 MNHEY and CDR2 SVGAGI. There are 15 residues in the CDR3. Trimming pared 6 bases from V and 1 base from J, leaving 15 bases between. CDR3 region: CASSRQGSGNTEAFF. CDR3 bases: TGTGCCAGCAGCCGACAAGGGAGTGGGAACACTGAAGCTTTCTTT.

CDR3 amino acids: CASRFEGGPFSGANVLTF. The DNA of the CDR3 is TGTGCCAGCAGATTCGAGGGGGGGCCTTTCTCTGGGGCCAACGTCCTGACTTTC. The genes are TRBV27 and TRBJ2-6; a possible D gene is TRBD2 (7 bases). V was cut by 6 bases and J by 0 bases, with 18 bases left in between. Germline V gene sequence: CDR1 MNHEY, CDR2 SMNVEV (reference sequence). The CDR3 sequence is 18 residues long.

This chain joins TRBV5-8 and TRBJ1-1; 8 positions agree with TRBD1. The CDR3 contains 19 residues. V lost 4 bases and J lost 0; bases outside the gene matches: 17. Germline CDR1 is SGHTS and CDR2 is YDEGEE. CDR3 region: CASSPRSGAGGRMNTEAFF. The CDR3, as DNA: TGTGCCAGCAGCCCCCGTTCCGGGGCAGGGGGCCGCATGAACACTGAAGCTTTCTTT.

The chain couples TRBV6-2 or TRBV6-3 to TRBJ1-6, with TRBD1 matching 7 bases. This CDR3 comprises 14 residues. Germline lookup yields CDR1 MNHEY and CDR2 SVGEGT. Germline trimming cut 6 bases from V and 6 bases from J; bases unmatched to any gene: 5. CDR3 protein: CASSATGPNSPLHF. The DNA of the CDR3 is TGTGCCAGCAGCGCGACAGGGCCTAATTCACCCCTCCACTTT.

With regard to this clone: The junction and the germline gene differ at one end; a read error may be behind it. The gene calls are TRBV18 and TRBJ1-1; tentatively, D is TRBD1 (5 bases). The germline gives CDR1 KGHSH, CDR2 LQKENI. The CDR3 runs to 13 residues. The DNA for the CDR3 is TGTGCCAGCTCACCTACAGGTAACAGTGAAGCTTTCTTT. Translation: CASSPTGNSEAFF. The entire variable domain, with the rest obtained from reference TRBV18 and TRBJ1-1, is as follows: NAGVMQNPRHLVRRRGQEARLRCSPMKGHSHVYWYRQLPEEGLKFMVYLQKENIIDESGMPKERFSAEFPKEGPSILRIQQVVRGDSAAYFCASSPTGNSEAFFGQGTRLTVV.

V usage is TRBV4-2 and J usage is TRBJ2-7; 9 bases align to TRBD1. The trim removed 2 bases at V and 3 bases at J, leaving 2 bases unmatched. CDR1 is LGHNA and CDR2 is YNFKEQ in the germline V gene. This CDR3 comprises 14 residues. CDR3 loop: CASSQPDRGYEQYF. The CDR3 bases are TGTGCCAGCAGCCAACCGGACAGGGGCTACGAGCAGTACTTC.

The chain combines TRBV5-1 with TRBJ2-7; a possible D gene is TRBD1 (5 bases). The CDR3 is made up of 14 amino acids. Trimming removed 4 bases at V and 2 bases at J, with 13 bases between. The germline gives CDR1 SGHRS, CDR2 YFSETQ. The CDR3 DNA reads as TGCGCCAGCAGCCACAGGACGGCTCCCTACGAGCAGTACTTC. As protein: CASSHRTAPYEQYF.

The genes are TRBV28 and TRBJ2-3, with a possible D match to TRBD2 (6 bases). The germline V gene has CDR1 MDHEN and CDR2 SYDVKM. The CDR3 is 18 amino acids. V shed 2 bases and J shed 2 bases, with 20 bases lying between them. As DNA, the CDR3 is TGTGCCAGCAGTTTAGGGACTGGGGACGGTACCTTCACAGATACGCAGTATTTT. Translated: CASSLGTGDGTFTDTQYF.

This chain joins TRBV5-1 and TRBJ2-5, with a possible D match to TRBD1 (5 bases). The CDR3 sequence is 13 residues long. The V end lost 0 bases, the J end lost 3 bases, and 6 bases lay between the germline ends. Germline CDR1 and CDR2: SGHRS and YFSETQ. As DNA, the CDR3 is TGCGCCAGCAGCTTGGGACAGAAAGAGACCCAGTACTTC. As protein: CASSLGQKETQYF.

The rearrangement joins TRBV28 to TRBJ1-4; 10 bases match TRBD1. Germline loops: CDR1 MDHEN, CDR2 SYDVKM. The CDR3 covers 15 residues. V gave up 8 bases and J gave up 8 bases; unmatched junction bases: 11. The CDR3 coding sequence is TGTGCCAGCCAATCCGGGGGGACAGGGGAAGAAAAACTGTTTTTT. Translation gives CASQSGGTGEEKLFF.

The chain employs TRBV18 and TRBJ2-5, with TRBD2 as a possible D gene (5 bases). V lost 2 bases and J 0 bases, leaving 10 bases between the germline ends. From germline, CDR1 is KGHSH and CDR2 LQKENI. The CDR3 totals 15 residues. In DNA form, the CDR3 reads TGTGCCAGCTCACCAAGATCGGGGAACCAAGAGACCCAGTACTTC. Protein: CASSPRSGNQETQYF.

The chain couples TRBV7-8 to TRBJ1-1, with D possibly TRBD1 on 5 matching bases. CDR3 length: 14 residues. Trimming removed 1 base from V and 4 bases from J, with 10 bases in between. Germline V CDR1 and CDR2: SGHVS, FQNEAQ. This CDR3 is CASSLVAGATEAFF. CDR3 DNA sequence: TGTGCCAGCAGCTTAGTTGCTGGGGCCACTGAAGCTTTCTTT.